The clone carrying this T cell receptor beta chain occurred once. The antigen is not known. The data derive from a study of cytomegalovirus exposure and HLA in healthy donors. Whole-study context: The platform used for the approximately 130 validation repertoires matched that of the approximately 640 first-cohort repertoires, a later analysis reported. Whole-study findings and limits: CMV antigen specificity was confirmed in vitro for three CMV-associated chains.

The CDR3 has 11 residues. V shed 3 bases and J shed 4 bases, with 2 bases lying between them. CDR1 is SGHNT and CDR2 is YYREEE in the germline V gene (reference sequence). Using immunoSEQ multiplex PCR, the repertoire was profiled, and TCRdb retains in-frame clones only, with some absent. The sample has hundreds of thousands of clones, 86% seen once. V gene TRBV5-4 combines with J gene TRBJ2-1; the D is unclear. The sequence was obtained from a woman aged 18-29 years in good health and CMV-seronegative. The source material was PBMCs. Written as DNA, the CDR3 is TGTGCCAGCAGCTCTTACAATGAGCAGTTCTTC. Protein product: CASSSYNEQFF.